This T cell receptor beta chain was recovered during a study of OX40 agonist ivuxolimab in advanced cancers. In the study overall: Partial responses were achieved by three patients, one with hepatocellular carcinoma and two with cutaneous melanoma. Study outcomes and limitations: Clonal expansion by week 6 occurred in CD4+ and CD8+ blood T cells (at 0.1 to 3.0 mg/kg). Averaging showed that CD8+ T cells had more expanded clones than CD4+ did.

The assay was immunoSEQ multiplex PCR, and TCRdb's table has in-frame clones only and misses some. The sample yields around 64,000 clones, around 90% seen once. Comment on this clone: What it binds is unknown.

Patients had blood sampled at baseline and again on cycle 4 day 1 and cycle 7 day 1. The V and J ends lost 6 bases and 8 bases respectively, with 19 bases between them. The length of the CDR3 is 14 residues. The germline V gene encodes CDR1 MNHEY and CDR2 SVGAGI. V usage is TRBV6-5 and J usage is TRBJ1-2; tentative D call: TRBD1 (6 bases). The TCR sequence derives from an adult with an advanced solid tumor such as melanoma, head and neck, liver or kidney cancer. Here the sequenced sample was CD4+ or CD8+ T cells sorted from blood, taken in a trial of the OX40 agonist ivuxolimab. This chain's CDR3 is CASSHMRGEGGYTF. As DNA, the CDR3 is TGTGCCAGCAGCCACATGAGGGGGGAGGGAGGCTACACCTTC.